Listed below are T cell receptor beta chains from one sample, sequenced in a study of T cells in localized non-small cell lung cancer. Profiled with immunoSEQ multiplex PCR; TCRdb holds only in-frame clones, not every one. Among tens of thousands of clones listed, about 81% were seen once. The input for sequencing was peripheral blood, taken before any cancer treatment. These receptors were taken from a female donor over 55 with stage I lung adenocarcinoma. Both conserved end residues are part of each CDR3. Fields, in order: clone size, CDR3 length, D gene, V gene, J gene, CDR3 DNA, CDR3 protein. The D gene is left open where the match is weak. Clone size appears in some rows only: once, few, many, or a class for an expanded clone.

>.|12|.|TRBV7-8|TRBJ2-7
TGTGCCAGCAGCTTAGCGGGAGACGAGCAGTACTTC
CASSLAGDEQYF
>.|14|.|TRBV7-3|TRBJ2-7
TGTGCCAGCAGCTCCCGGGACGGAGTCTACGAGCAGTACTTC
CASSSRDGVYEQYF
>.|13|.|TRBV6-5|TRBJ1-2
TGTGCCAGCAGCACGAGGGAGGACTATGGCTACACCTTC
CASSTREDYGYTF
>.|13|.|TRBV7-8|TRBJ2-1
TGTGCCAGCAGTCTCGAAACCATCCAAGAGAAGTTCTTC
CASSLETIQEKFF
>.|13|.|TRBV6-5|TRBJ1-2
TGTGCCAGCAGTTACGTTGCGGGTTGGGGCTACACCTTC
CASSYVAGWGYTF
>.|13|.|TRBV7-8|TRBJ1-1
TGTGCCAGCAAGAGGGGGATGAACACTGAAGCTTTCTTT
CASKRGMNTEAFF
>.|14|.|TRBV7-2|TRBJ2-7
TGTGCCAGCAGCTTAGGGCGGGGCTCCTACGAGCAGTACTTC
CASSLGRGSYEQYF
>few|16|.|TRBV25-1|TRBJ2-7
TGTGCCAGCAGTGTTGGGTTGGGTTTACCGGCCTACGAGCAGTACTTC
CASSVGLGLPAYEQYF
>.|12|TRBD1|TRBV4-1|TRBJ1-2
TGCGCCAGCAGCCACGACAGGGCTGGCTACACCTTC
CASSHDRAGYTF
>.|15|TRBD2|TRBV7-9|TRBJ2-7
TGTGCCAGCAGCGATAGCGGGGTCAGTTACTACGAGCAGTACTTC
CASSDSGVSYYEQYF
>.|14|.|TRBV29-1|TRBJ2-7
TGCAGCCCTGAACATACCAAAACGGGCAACGAGCAGTACTTC
CSPEHTKTGNEQYF
>.|19|TRBD1|TRBV9|TRBJ2-2
TGTGCCAGCAGCCATCCTACCCGGGACAGGGTGCGTTCGACCGGGGAGCTGTTTTTT
CASSHPTRDRVRSTGELFF
>.|15|TRBD2|TRBV5-1|TRBJ2-7
TGCGCCAGCAGCATCGGACTAGCGGGAGTAGGCGAGCAGTACTTC
CASSIGLAGVGEQYF
>.|16|TRBD2|TRBV10-2|TRBJ2-3
TGCGCCAGCAGACGACGACTAGCGGGGGTCACAGATACGCAGTATTTT
CASRRRLAGVTDTQYF
>.|15|.|TRBV11-3|TRBJ1-1
TGTGCCAGCAGCCAGGGGTCAGGAGGGAACACTGAAGCTTTCTTT
CASSQGSGGNTEAFF
>.|15|TRBD1|TRBV29-1|TRBJ1-2
TGCAGCGTCACGCAAACAGGGGTTTTGTTGAGTGGCTACACCTTC
CSVTQTGVLLSGYTF
>.|15|.|TRBV5-4|TRBJ1-3
TGTGCCAGCAGCTTGGTGGCAGGGGCTGGAAACACCATATATTTT
CASSLVAGAGNTIYF
>.|17|TRBD2|TRBV4-3|TRBJ2-7
TGCGCCAGCAGCCAAAGTCCACCGGGACTAGCGGTGTACGAGCAGTACTTC
CASSQSPPGLAVYEQYF
>.|15|TRBD2|TRBV9|TRBJ2-3
TGTGCCAGCAGCGTAGCTAGCGGTAGCACAGATACGCAGTATTTT
CASSVASGSTDTQYF
>.|14|.|TRBV7-2|TRBJ2-2
TGTGCCAGCAGCAGTAGAGGAAATCTGGGGGAGCTGTTTTTT
CASSSRGNLGELFF
>.|14|TRBD1|TRBV2|TRBJ1-5
TGTGCCAGCAACCGAGACAGGGCCAATCAGCCCCAGCATTTT
CASNRDRANQPQHF
>.|18|TRBD2|TRBV2|TRBJ2-1
TGTGCCAGCAGTGCCGGGACTAGCGGGAGTCGCTCCTACAATGAGCAGTTCTTC
CASSAGTSGSRSYNEQFF
>.|13|.|TRBV19|TRBJ2-3
TGTGCCAGTAGTCTCACGGTGGTAGATACGCAGTATTTT
CASSLTVVDTQYF
>.|14|.|TRBV27|TRBJ2-5
TGTGCCAGCAGTTCCCTAGATGGAGGGGAGACCCAGTACTTC
CASSSLDGGETQYF